This paragraph reports one TCR beta chain. The sample belongs to a study of TIL therapy for anti-PD-1-resistant metastatic lung cancer. Study as a whole: Median patient age was 54, ranging about 38-80 years. Most patients had lung adenocarcinoma.

Time point in this sample: pre-treatment sample, taken before nivolumab and TIL therapy. Most excised metastases sampled were pleural nodules or supraclavicular lymph nodes. Patients were adults with stage 4 NSCLC. Germline CDR1 and CDR2: SGHRS and YFSETQ. The CDR3 extends over 18 amino acids. J was trimmed by 3 bases and V by 0 bases; bases with no gene match: 12. The immunoSEQ assay was v3. Some clones are missing from TCRdb's copy, which holds only in-frame ones; the method was immunoSEQ multiplex PCR. The sample has 5,000 to 6,000 clones, around three fifths seen once. Here the sequenced sample was tumor tissue, taken at baseline. This sequence joins TRBV5-1 and TRBJ2-7, with 10 nucleotides matching TRBD2. The sequence derives from a man between 65 and 85 years old with non-small cell lung cancer. CDR3 region: CASSLEASGRMGLYEQYF. For the CDR3, the DNA is TGCGCCAGCAGCTTGGAGGCTAGCGGGAGAATGGGACTCTACGAGCAGTACTTC.